These 14 T cell receptor beta chains were all obtained from the same sample, sequenced in a study of blood T cell repertoires in COVID-19. The data were produced by immunoSEQ multiplex PCR, yet TCRdb's version contains in-frame clones alone and is incomplete. The repertoire has tens of thousands of clones, about 90% of them found once; the top ten carry about 12%. The source material was peripheral blood. All receptors derive from a human donor with active COVID-19. The donor label of this sample is uncertain.

The chain joins TRBV27 to TRBJ1-1, with D maybe TRBD1 (5 bases). Germline values: CDR1 MNHEY, CDR2 SMNVEV (reference sequence). The V and J ends lost 6 bases and 6 bases respectively, with 14 bases between them. This CDR3 has 13 amino acids. Written as DNA, the CDR3 is TGTGCCAGCAGCCCCCAGGGTAGGGCTGAAGCTTTCTTT. As protein: CASSPQGRAEAFF.

The chain couples TRBV18 to TRBJ1-3; D is unresolved. V shed 2 bases and J shed 1 base, with 9 bases lying between them. The germline V gene has CDR1 KGHSH and CDR2 LQKENI. CDR3 length: 15 amino acids. This CDR3 reads CASSPSLESGNTIYF. The CDR3 DNA is TGTGCCAGCTCACCATCTCTAGAATCTGGAAACACCATATATTTT.

About this clone: A read error may produce the germline difference seen at one junction end. The V and J genes are TRBV25-1 and TRBJ2-7; 9 nucleotides agree with TRBD2. CDR3 length: 15 residues. The V gene's germline CDR1 is MGHDK and CDR2 SYGVNS. CDR3 in DNA: TGTGCCAGCACCCACACCGGGACTAGCTCCTCCGAGCAGTACTTC. It is translated as CASTHTGTSSSEQYF.

The V gene is TRBV19, the J gene TRBJ2-3; 11 bases agree with TRBD2. CDR1 is LNHDA and CDR2 is SQIVND in the germline V gene (reference sequence). The CDR3 spans 16 residues. With V trimmed by 4 bases and J by 11 bases, 14 bases remained unmatched. The CDR3 loop is CASSTGPELAGEKQYF. The CDR3 nucleotides are TGTGCCAGTAGTACGGGTCCCGAACTAGCGGGAGAGAAGCAGTATTTT.

V usage is TRBV28 and J usage is TRBJ2-5, with D hard to call. Germline V gene data show CDR1 as MDHEN and CDR2 as SYDVKM. Between the trimmed V and J ends, which lost 4 bases and 5 bases, there was a span of 5 bases. This CDR3 has 11 amino acids. Here the CDR3 reads CASSSRETQYF. CDR3 DNA sequence: TGTGCCAGCAGTTCTCGGGAGACCCAGTACTTC. The full variable domain, with the rest looked up from reference TRBV28 and TRBJ2-5, is DVKVTQSSRYLVKRTGEKVFLECVQDMDHENMFWYRQDPGLGLRLIYFSYDVKMKEKGDIPEGYSVSREKKERFSLILESASTNQTSMYLCASSSRETQYFGPGTRLLVL.

The chain carries TRBV18 and TRBJ2-5; D gene ambiguous. The V end was cut by 3 bases, the J end by 1 base, with 21 bases between. The CDR3 loop spans 18 amino acids. The germline CDR1 and CDR2 sequences are KGHSH and LQKENI. The CDR3 sequence is CASSPRPPSAPIQETQYF. In DNA, the CDR3 is TGTGCCAGCTCACCCCGCCCGCCTAGTGCGCCTATCCAAGAGACCCAGTACTTC. The entire variable domain, with the rest obtained from reference TRBV18 and TRBJ2-5, is as follows: NAGVMQNPRHLVRRRGQEARLRCSPMKGHSHVYWYRQLPEEGLKFMVYLQKENIIDESGMPKERFSAEFPKEGPSILRIQQVVRGDSAAYFCASSPRPPSAPIQETQYFGPGTRLLVL.

V gene TRBV5-4 combines with J gene TRBJ2-7, with 7 bases identical to TRBD2. The CDR3 loop spans 15 amino acids. CDR1 and CDR2 (germline): SGHNT, YYREEE (reference sequence). V lost 4 bases and J lost 0; bases outside the gene matches: 7. The CDR3 DNA is TGTGCCAGCAGCACCCCTCTAGCGGACTCCTACGAGCAGTACTTC. Its translation is CASSTPLADSYEQYF.

The rearrangement joins TRBV29-1 to TRBJ2-1; D is unclear. The germline V gene has CDR1 SQVTM and CDR2 ANQGSEA. The V gene lost 6 bases and the J gene lost 9 bases, with 9 bases spanning the gap. The CDR3 covers 10 residues. CDR3 region: CSVANSEQFF. The CDR3 DNA reads TGCAGCGTCGCCAACAGTGAGCAGTTCTTC.

The chain links TRBV24-1 to TRBJ2-5, with 9 bases fitting TRBD1. The V gene's germline CDR1 is KGHDR and CDR2 SFDVKD. Trimming removed 6 bases from V and 6 bases from J; junction bases left unmatched: 10. The CDR3 sequence is 15 residues long. The CDR3 sequence is CATSRGTGREKTQYF. In nucleotides, the CDR3 is TGTGCCACCAGTCGCGGGACAGGGAGGGAAAAGACCCAGTACTTC.

The chain carries TRBV7-9 and TRBJ2-3; no firm D call. The V and J ends lost 7 bases and 0 bases respectively, with 17 bases between them. This CDR3 has 16 amino acids. Germline V gene data show CDR1 as SEHNR and CDR2 as FQNEAQ (reference sequence). Here the CDR3 DNA reads TGTGCCAGCACCTCTAGGTCCGGCGGTAGCACAGATACGCAGTATTTT. It specifies CASTSRSGGSTDTQYF.

V gene TRBV5-1 combines with J gene TRBJ2-7; 12 bases align to TRBD2. The CDR3 is 17 amino acids. V lost 4 bases to trimming and J lost 0 bases; unmatched junction nucleotides: 8. Germline CDR1 reads SGHRS; CDR2 reads YFSETQ. The CDR3 DNA reads TGCGCCAGCAGCCACGGACTAGCGGGATTCTTCTCCTACGAGCAGTACTTC. Its translation is CASSHGLAGFFSYEQYF.

The V and J genes are TRBV7-8 and TRBJ1-5; TRBD1 matches at 10 bases. CDR1 and CDR2 (germline): SGHVS, FQNEAQ. Unmatched junction bases numbered 2, after V lost 5 bases and J lost 4 bases. This CDR3 is 14 amino acids long. Here the CDR3 DNA reads TGTGCCAGCAGCGAGGGACAGGGGAATCAGCCCCAGCATTTT. This gives the protein CASSEGQGNQPQHF. The full variable domain, with the rest looked up from reference TRBV7-8 and TRBJ1-5, is GAGVSQSPRYKVAKRGQDVALRCDPISGHVSLFWYQQALGQGPEFLTYFQNEAQLDKSGLPSDRFFAERPEGSVSTLKIQRTQQEDSAVYLCASSEGQGNQPQHFGDGTRLSIL.

The chain has TRBV30 and TRBJ1-2, with TRBD1 matching 12 bases. Germline CDR1 GTSNPN, CDR2 SVGIG (reference sequence). V shed 4 bases, J shed 8 bases, and the junction held 14 bases outside the gene matches. There are 16 residues in the CDR3. The DNA for the CDR3 is TGTGCCTGGACTAAACCCGGGGACAGGGGGCGGAGGGGCTACACCTTC. It encodes CAWTKPGDRGRRGYTF.

The J gene is TRBJ1-4, the V gene TRBV11-2; tentatively, D is TRBD1 (6 bases). V was shortened by 5 bases and J by 7 bases, with 20 bases between the two germline ends. This CDR3 has 16 residues. In germline, CDR1 is SGHAT, CDR2 FQNNGV. CDR3: CASSPDLGRGGEKLFF. DNA for the CDR3: TGTGCCAGCAGCCCCGACCTGGGCAGGGGTGGTGAAAAACTGTTTTTT.